The rows below give T cell receptor beta chains drawn from one sample of a study of cytomegalovirus exposure and HLA in healthy donors. Some clones are missing from TCRdb's copy, which holds only in-frame ones; the method was immunoSEQ multiplex PCR. The top ten hold 0.9% to 1.2% of the sample, which has approximately 210,000 clones, 60% to 85% seen once. Material for sequencing was PBMCs. All receptors come from a woman between 40 and 50 years old in good health and CMV-seronegative. Both conserved end residues are trimmed from each CDR3.

v_call cdr3_aa
TRBV27 ASSLWSGAGNTIY
TRBV27 ASSMGGPWDEQF
TRBV27 ASSSERPDEKLF
TRBV6-1 ASIRTVSTEAF
TRBV5-1 ASSPGSDNYGYT
TRBV4-1 ASSQDLRGGGETQY
TRBV6-4 ASSDGQSNQPQH
TRBV5-6 ASSLAGKAPQETQY
TRBV9 ASSVQGARNEKLF
TRBV30 AWSPRQGRNQPQH
TRBV25-1 PQRGRTTYNSPLH